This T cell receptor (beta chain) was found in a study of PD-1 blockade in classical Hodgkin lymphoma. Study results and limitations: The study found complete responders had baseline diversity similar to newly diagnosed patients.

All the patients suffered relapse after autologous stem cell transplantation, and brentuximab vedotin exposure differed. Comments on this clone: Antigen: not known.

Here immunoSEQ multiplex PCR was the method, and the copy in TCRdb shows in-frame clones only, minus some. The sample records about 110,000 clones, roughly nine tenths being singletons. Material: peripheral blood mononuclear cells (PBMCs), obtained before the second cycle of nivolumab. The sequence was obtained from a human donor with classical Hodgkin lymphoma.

CDR3 nucleotide sequence: TGCAGCGTGAGAGGTACCGGGACAGTAAACACCGGGGAGCTGTTTTTT. Encoded protein: CSVRGTGTVNTGELFF. The genes are TRBV29-1 and TRBJ2-2; 7 nucleotides align to TRBD1. The V and J ends lost 6 bases and 2 bases, in that order; junction bases with no gene match: 12. CDR1 is SQVTM and CDR2 is ANQGSEA in the germline V gene. This CDR3 is built from 16 residues.